Only a few counts were recorded for the clone carrying this T cell receptor (beta chain). Per the original data handling: Estimated nucleated cell counts came from reference gene primer amplification. TCRdb's copy holds only in-frame clones and misses some; the assay was immunoSEQ multiplex PCR. D and trimming come from the DNA, and the V and J calls and clone size come from that table. The profile shows a few hundred thousand clones, approximately 77% of them singletons. The CDR3 runs 12 residues. Looked up from germline, CDR1 is SNHLY and CDR2 is FYNNEI. The V and J ends lost 6 bases and 5 bases respectively, with 10 bases between them. This sample was included in a study of blood T cell repertoires in COVID-19. Looking at the study overall: Italy, Spain and the United States were the sources of the convalescent and acute COVID-19 samples. T cells, B-cell-depleted T cells, or PBMCs provided the cDNA or gDNA that served as material.

Sequenced: peripheral blood. The V and J genes are TRBV2 and TRBJ1-2; D is undetermined. The source is a human donor with acute or convalescent COVID-19. The donor label of this sample is uncertain. The CDR3 is CASRLTEYGYTF. For the CDR3, the DNA is TGTGCCAGCAGGCTAACCGAATATGGCTACACCTTC.